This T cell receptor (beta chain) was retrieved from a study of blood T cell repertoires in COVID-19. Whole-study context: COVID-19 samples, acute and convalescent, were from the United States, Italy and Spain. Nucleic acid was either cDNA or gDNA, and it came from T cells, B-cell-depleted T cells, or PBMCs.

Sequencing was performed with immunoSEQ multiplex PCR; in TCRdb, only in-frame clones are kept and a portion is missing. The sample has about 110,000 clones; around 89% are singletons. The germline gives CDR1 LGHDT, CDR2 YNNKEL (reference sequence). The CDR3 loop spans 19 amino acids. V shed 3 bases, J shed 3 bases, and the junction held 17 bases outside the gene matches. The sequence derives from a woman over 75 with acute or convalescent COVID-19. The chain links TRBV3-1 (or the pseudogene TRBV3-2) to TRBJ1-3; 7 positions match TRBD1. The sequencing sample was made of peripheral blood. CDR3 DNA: TGTGCCAGCAGCCAGATCCTGAGACCGGGACAGAGTGTTGGAAACACCATATATTTT. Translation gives CASSQILRPGQSVGNTIYF.